Presented here are 2 T cell receptor beta chains from one specimen sequenced in a study of tumor-infiltrating lymphocytes in primary liver carcinoma. For blood RNA, unsorted whole blood served as the source, and germline DNA was extracted too. A primer matching the constant region was used to make TCR beta cDNA from approximately 500 ng of total RNA. Slightly modified ARM-PCR, run as three nested multiplex PCR rounds, produced the TCR beta libraries. Running ten to eleven cycles apiece, the first two PCR rounds relied on TRBV1-TRBV30 forward primers together with a C-beta reverse primer. From the multiplex PCR reads, TCRdb called clonotypes with MiXCR, one entry per CDR3 protein. Of 320,000 or so distinct CDR3 sequences in the sample, 60% to 80% are singletons; the top ten hold more than 8.5%. Sequencing input: peripheral blood. The receptors here all came from a man between 35 and 55 years old with primary liver carcinoma and hepatitis B virus infection.

A word on this clonotype: One base away lies a much larger clone, so this may be a sequencing read error. Lacking the conserved final phenylalanine or tryptophan, this CDR3 likely reflects a read error. This rearrangement joins TRBV5-4 to TRBJ1-2, with 7 bases fitting TRBD1. V shed 3 bases, J shed 8 bases, and the junction held 16 bases outside the gene matches. CDR3 length: 16 amino acids. Looked up from germline, CDR1 is SGHNT and CDR2 is YYREEE (reference sequence). The CDR3 coding sequence is TGTGCCAGCAGCTGGGATCCGGGACAGCGCCTAGGGGGCTACACCTTA. Its protein is CASSWDPGQRLGGYTL.

The chain has TRBV20-1 and TRBJ2-1, with 14 bases matching TRBD2. Trimming removed 3 bases from V and 3 bases from J; junction bases left unmatched: 7. Germline-derived CDR1 and CDR2 are DFQATT and SNEGSKA (reference sequence). The CDR3 contains 17 residues. DNA of the CDR3: TGCAGTGCTAGGCGTGGGACTAGCGGGAGAAGCTACAATGAGCAGTTCTTC. Protein sequence: CSARRGTSGRSYNEQFF.